Listed below are T cell receptor beta chains from one sample, sequenced in a study of T cells in Graves' hyperthyroidism and ophthalmopathy. In TCRdb, the multiplex PCR reads were re-called with MiXCR into one record per CDR3 protein. The repertoire consists of about 380,000 distinct CDR3 sequences, with approximately 13% occurring once and the leading ten covering roughly 11%. The source material was blood. The receptors were sampled from a woman aged 55-75 years with Graves' hyperthyroidism. Both conserved end residues are part of each CDR3. D genes are given only for firm matches. A row's size may be missing; if present it is once, few, many or a size class.

clone_size: many; d_call: NA; v_call: TRBV11-2; j_call: TRBJ2-5; cdr3_aa: CASSLDDRTQYF; cdr3_nt: TGTGCCAGCAGCCTCGACGACAGGACCCAGTACTTC
clone_size: many; d_call: NA; v_call: TRBV3-1; j_call: TRBJ2-7; cdr3_aa: CASSQGVGSYEQYF; cdr3_nt: TGTGCCAGCAGCCAAGGGGTGGGTTCCTACGAGCAGTACTTC
clone_size: once; d_call: NA; v_call: TRBV19; j_call: TRBJ2-1; cdr3_aa: CASSGWASSYNEQFF; cdr3_nt: TGTGCCAGTAGTGGCTGGGCGAGCTCCTACAATGAGCAGTTCTTC
clone_size: few; d_call: NA; v_call: TRBV28; j_call: TRBJ2-7; cdr3_aa: CASGRTLSYEQYF; cdr3_nt: TGTGCCAGCGGGAGGACCCTCTCCTACGAGCAGTACTTC
clone_size: many; d_call: NA; v_call: TRBV7-9; j_call: TRBJ1-1; cdr3_aa: CASSTATEAFF; cdr3_nt: TGTGCCAGCAGCACAGCCACTGAAGCTTTCTTT
clone_size: many; d_call: NA; v_call: TRBV29-1; j_call: TRBJ2-5; cdr3_aa: CSVDRQLQETQYF; cdr3_nt: TGCAGCGTTGATCGTCAGCTACAAGAGACCCAGTACTTC
clone_size: few; d_call: NA; v_call: TRBV3-1; j_call: TRBJ1-6; cdr3_aa: CASSLLWADNSPLHF; cdr3_nt: TGTGCCAGCAGCCTCTTGTGGGCTGATAATTCACCCCTCCACTTT
clone_size: NA; d_call: NA; v_call: TRBV6-6; j_call: TRBJ1-1; cdr3_aa: CASSYYLHDAEAFF; cdr3_nt: TGTGCCAGCAGTTACTACCTACATGATGCTGAAGCTTTCTTT
clone_size: NA; d_call: TRBD2; v_call: TRBV29-1; j_call: TRBJ2-5; cdr3_aa: CSTLGSSGSETQYF; cdr3_nt: TGCAGCACTTTAGGGTCTAGCGGGAGTGAGACCCAGTACTTC
clone_size: NA; d_call: NA; v_call: TRBV7-3; j_call: TRBJ1-6; cdr3_aa: CASSRVGRGSSPLHF; cdr3_nt: TGTGCCAGCAGCCGAGTTGGACGGGGTTCTTCACCCCTCCACTTT
clone_size: few; d_call: NA; v_call: TRBV5-6; j_call: TRBJ2-5; cdr3_aa: CASSSDTQRAQYF; cdr3_nt: TGTGCCAGCAGCTCGGACACCCAGAGGGCCCAGTACTTC
clone_size: many; d_call: NA; v_call: TRBV11-2; j_call: TRBJ2-1; cdr3_aa: CASSPFVGMTYNEQFF; cdr3_nt: TGTGCCAGCAGCCCCTTTGTGGGGATGACATACAATGAGCAGTTCTTC
clone_size: many; d_call: NA; v_call: TRBV3-1; j_call: TRBJ2-5; cdr3_aa: CASSQDLPGAYQETQYF; cdr3_nt: TGTGCCAGCAGCCAAGATCTCCCAGGGGCTTACCAAGAGACCCAGTACTTC
clone_size: NA; d_call: TRBD2; v_call: TRBV7-9; j_call: TRBJ2-3; cdr3_aa: CASSLQGGGVTDTQYF; cdr3_nt: TGTGCCAGCAGCTTACAGGGCGGGGGGGTCACAGATACGCAGTATTTT
clone_size: many; d_call: NA; v_call: TRBV10-3; j_call: TRBJ1-1; cdr3_aa: CASVFEPNTEAFF; cdr3_nt: TGTGCCAGCGTGTTCGAGCCAAACACTGAAGCTTTCTTT
clone_size: many; d_call: NA; v_call: TRBV29-1; j_call: TRBJ2-3; cdr3_aa: CSVAQQVTDTQYF; cdr3_nt: TGCAGCGTGGCCCAACAGGTCACAGATACGCAGTATTTT
clone_size: NA; d_call: NA; v_call: TRBV7-9; j_call: TRBJ1-4; cdr3_aa: CASSLGSRGATNEKLFF; cdr3_nt: TGTGCCAGCAGCTTAGGTTCGAGGGGCGCAACTAATGAAAAACTGTTTTTT
clone_size: NA; d_call: TRBD1; v_call: TRBV7-2; j_call: TRBJ1-5; cdr3_aa: CASSLLWTGAAQPQHF; cdr3_nt: TGTGCCAGCAGCCTACTCTGGACAGGAGCGGCTCAGCCCCAGCATTTT
clone_size: NA; d_call: TRBD1; v_call: TRBV20-1; j_call: TRBJ2-1; cdr3_aa: CSASRDRAYNEQFF; cdr3_nt: TGCAGTGCTAGCCGGGACAGGGCGTACAATGAGCAGTTCTTC
clone_size: many; d_call: TRBD2; v_call: TRBV20-1; j_call: TRBJ2-7; cdr3_aa: CSARGGRVEQYF; cdr3_nt: TGCAGTGCTAGAGGCGGGAGGGTGGAGCAGTACTTC
clone_size: few; d_call: NA; v_call: TRBV5-5; j_call: TRBJ2-7; cdr3_aa: CASSFSGPGGSSSYEQYF; cdr3_nt: TGTGCCAGCAGCTTCTCGGGACCCGGGGGATCGAGCTCCTACGAGCAGTACTTC
clone_size: many; d_call: NA; v_call: TRBV11-2; j_call: TRBJ2-1; cdr3_aa: CASSLDRWAITGPIRAYNEQFF; cdr3_nt: TGTGCCAGCAGCTTAGATCGTTGGGCAATAACAGGCCCTATTCGGGCCTACAATGAGCAGTTCTTC
clone_size: many; d_call: NA; v_call: TRBV11-3; j_call: TRBJ1-1; cdr3_aa: CASSFRGSGEAFF; cdr3_nt: TGTGCCAGCAGCTTCCGCGGTTCAGGTGAAGCTTTCTTT
clone_size: many; d_call: NA; v_call: TRBV5-6; j_call: TRBJ1-1; cdr3_aa: CASRITGTANTEAFF; cdr3_nt: TGTGCCAGCAGGATAACCGGGACGGCGAACACTGAAGCTTTCTTT
clone_size: few; d_call: NA; v_call: TRBV6-1; j_call: TRBJ2-7; cdr3_aa: CASSEALEYEQCF; cdr3_nt: TGTGCCAGCAGTGAAGCGTTGGAGTACGAGCAGTGCTTC
clone_size: many; d_call: NA; v_call: TRBV15; j_call: TRBJ1-5; cdr3_aa: CATSLDPKTQPQHF; cdr3_nt: TGTGCCACCAGCCTTGACCCAAAGACCCAGCCCCAGCATTTT
clone_size: few; d_call: TRBD2; v_call: TRBV7-9; j_call: TRBJ2-1; cdr3_aa: CASSLSRERYNEQFF; cdr3_nt: TGTGCCAGCAGCCTCTCGCGGGAGCGTTACAATGAGCAGTTCTTC
clone_size: many; d_call: TRBD1; v_call: TRBV19; j_call: TRBJ2-2; cdr3_aa: CASSTIAAGGSGPGELFF; cdr3_nt: TGTGCCAGTAGTACAATCGCCGCAGGGGGCAGTGGGCCCGGGGAGCTGTTTTTT
clone_size: many; d_call: NA; v_call: TRBV7-3; j_call: TRBJ2-7; cdr3_aa: CASSPGTVLGEQYF; cdr3_nt: TGTGCCAGCAGCCCAGGGACCGTTTTGGGGGAGCAGTACTTC
clone_size: NA; d_call: NA; v_call: TRBV5-6; j_call: TRBJ1-5; cdr3_aa: CASRSLYSNQPQHF; cdr3_nt: TGTGCCAGCAGAAGCCTCTATAGCAATCAGCCCCAGCATTTT
clone_size: NA; d_call: TRBD1; v_call: TRBV20-1; j_call: TRBJ2-7; cdr3_aa: CSASGSGGTFSYEQYF; cdr3_nt: TGCAGTGCTAGTGGGTCAGGGGGCACCTTCTCCTACGAGCAGTACTTC
clone_size: NA; d_call: NA; v_call: TRBV9; j_call: TRBJ2-2; cdr3_aa: CASSRGAGNTGELFF; cdr3_nt: TGTGCCAGCAGCCGGGGAGCCGGGAACACCGGGGAGCTGTTTTTT
clone_size: many; d_call: NA; v_call: TRBV3-1; j_call: TRBJ2-2; cdr3_aa: CASSQGTVNTGELFF; cdr3_nt: TGTGCCAGCAGCCAAGGGACTGTGAACACCGGGGAGCTGTTTTTT
clone_size: few; d_call: TRBD1; v_call: TRBV5-4; j_call: TRBJ1-2; cdr3_aa: CASSTYRGGNYGYTF; cdr3_nt: TGTGCCAGCAGCACCTACAGGGGCGGTAACTATGGCTACACCTTC
clone_size: many; d_call: NA; v_call: TRBV20-1; j_call: TRBJ2-3; cdr3_aa: CSARGLGTDTQYF; cdr3_nt: TGCAGTGCTAGGGGGCTCGGCACAGATACGCAGTATTTT
clone_size: many; d_call: NA; v_call: TRBV7-8; j_call: TRBJ1-2; cdr3_aa: CASSGDYGYTF; cdr3_nt: TGTGCCAGCAGCGGGGACTATGGCTACACCTTC
clone_size: many; d_call: TRBD1; v_call: TRBV5-8; j_call: TRBJ2-1; cdr3_aa: CASSLGTGGLDEQFF; cdr3_nt: TGTGCCAGCAGCTTGGGGACAGGGGGCTTGGATGAGCAGTTCTTC
clone_size: NA; d_call: TRBD2; v_call: TRBV19; j_call: TRBJ2-1; cdr3_aa: CASKGPSSGRANEQFF; cdr3_nt: TGTGCCAGTAAGGGGCCATCAAGCGGGAGGGCCAATGAGCAGTTCTTC
clone_size: NA; d_call: NA; v_call: TRBV5-1; j_call: TRBJ2-5; cdr3_aa: CASSFRTGGLETQYF; cdr3_nt: TGCGCCAGCAGCTTCCGGACGGGTGGTTTGGAGACCCAGTACTTC
clone_size: many; d_call: TRBD2; v_call: TRBV5-8; j_call: TRBJ2-5; cdr3_aa: CASSLDGLAEETQYF; cdr3_nt: TGTGCCAGCAGCTTGGATGGGCTAGCGGAGGAGACCCAGTACTTC
clone_size: NA; d_call: NA; v_call: TRBV6-1; j_call: TRBJ2-4; cdr3_aa: CASSEPFLGADIQYF; cdr3_nt: TGTGCCAGCAGTGAGCCTTTTTTGGGGGCGGACATTCAGTACTTC
clone_size: NA; d_call: TRBD2; v_call: TRBV10-3; j_call: TRBJ2-3; cdr3_aa: CAISTGLAGGDTQYF; cdr3_nt: TGTGCCATCAGTACCGGACTAGCGGGAGGGGATACGCAGTATTTT
clone_size: NA; d_call: TRBD1; v_call: TRBV19; j_call: TRBJ2-1; cdr3_aa: CATGTGRLATNEQFF; cdr3_nt: TGTGCCACCGGGACAGGGAGGCTAGCCACAAATGAGCAGTTCTTC
clone_size: few; d_call: NA; v_call: TRBV29-1; j_call: TRBJ1-2; cdr3_aa: CSARLGNYGYTF; cdr3_nt: TGCAGCGCCAGGTTGGGGAACTATGGCTACACCTTC
clone_size: NA; d_call: NA; v_call: TRBV24-1; j_call: TRBJ2-1; cdr3_aa: CATSDAGPSSYNEQFF; cdr3_nt: TGTGCCACCAGTGATGCGGGACCCAGCTCCTACAATGAGCAGTTCTTC
clone_size: many; d_call: NA; v_call: TRBV2; j_call: TRBJ1-1; cdr3_aa: CASSEARANTEAFF; cdr3_nt: TGTGCCAGCAGTGAAGCTCGGGCGAACACTGAAGCTTTCTTT
clone_size: many; d_call: TRBD2; v_call: TRBV11-2; j_call: TRBJ2-5; cdr3_aa: CASRTSGSGETQYF; cdr3_nt: TGTGCCAGCAGGACTAGCGGGAGTGGGGAGACCCAGTACTTC
clone_size: few; d_call: NA; v_call: TRBV15; j_call: TRBJ2-7; cdr3_aa: CATSRDAGYEQYF; cdr3_nt: TGTGCCACCAGCAGAGATGCGGGCTACGAGCAGTACTTC
clone_size: NA; d_call: TRBD2; v_call: TRBV6-4; j_call: TRBJ2-1; cdr3_aa: CASSDVLAGEQFF; cdr3_nt: TGTGCCAGCAGTGACGTCCTAGCGGGTGAGCAGTTCTTC
clone_size: few; d_call: NA; v_call: TRBV18; j_call: TRBJ2-3; cdr3_aa: CASSPLRTQYF; cdr3_nt: TGTGCCAGCTCACCACTGAGAACGCAGTATTTT
clone_size: many; d_call: TRBD2; v_call: TRBV28; j_call: TRBJ2-7; cdr3_aa: CASRQTSDEQYF; cdr3_nt: TGTGCCAGCAGGCAGACTAGCGACGAGCAGTACTTC
clone_size: few; d_call: NA; v_call: TRBV24-1; j_call: TRBJ2-7; cdr3_aa: CATTEGGPESHEQYF; cdr3_nt: TGTGCCACCACCGAGGGGGGGCCCGAGTCCCACGAGCAGTACTTC
clone_size: NA; d_call: NA; v_call: TRBV5-1; j_call: TRBJ2-5; cdr3_aa: CASRGPGGTLVETQYF; cdr3_nt: TGCGCCAGTAGAGGGCCAGGGGGGACCTTGGTGGAGACCCAGTACTTC
clone_size: many; d_call: NA; v_call: TRBV7-3; j_call: TRBJ2-5; cdr3_aa: CASSSPEHWVRETQYF; cdr3_nt: TGTGCCAGCAGCTCCCCCGAGCACTGGGTTCGGGAGACCCAGTACTTC
clone_size: once; d_call: NA; v_call: TRBV4-1; j_call: TRBJ2-1; cdr3_aa: CASSQDGPHPLGEQFF; cdr3_nt: TGCGCCAGCAGCCAAGATGGGCCCCACCCCCTGGGTGAGCAGTTCTTC
clone_size: many; d_call: NA; v_call: TRBV2; j_call: TRBJ1-2; cdr3_aa: CASSERGQSYGYTF; cdr3_nt: TGTGCCAGCAGTGAGAGGGGCCAAAGCTATGGCTACACCTTC
clone_size: many; d_call: TRBD2; v_call: TRBV27; j_call: TRBJ2-7; cdr3_aa: CASSFRSGRRSYEQYF; cdr3_nt: TGTGCCAGCAGTTTTCGTAGCGGGAGAAGGTCCTACGAGCAGTACTTC